This T cell receptor (beta chain) comes out of a study of T-cell memory formation after mild COVID-19. Study-level information: The TCR clusters were mostly specific to one donor.

Germline V CDR1 and CDR2: SGHTA, FQGNSA. V was trimmed by 5 bases and J by 3 bases, leaving 14 bases between them. CDR3 length: 15 residues. TCRdb used MiXCR to reprocess the 5' RACE reads, holding one entry per CDR3 protein. This table holds hundreds of thousands of distinct CDR3 sequences, about 16% found once. This clonotype was seen just once. Its antigen is as yet unknown. Whole-study findings and limits: Day 15 to 85 contracting clones showed balanced CD4/CD8; day 15 to 37 expanders favored CD4+. Of the contracting clones, CD4+ ones lay mainly in CM and EM, and CD8+ ones in EMRA.

The V call is TRBV7-2, the J call TRBJ1-3, with no clear D. What was sequenced was PBMCs or a T cell subset sorted from them (not recorded which). The TCR was taken from a man between 18 and 35 years old who had mild COVID-19 (a few samples of this study predate the infection). Cell type and time point are not known. The DNA of the CDR3 is TGTGCCAGCAGCCTTCGTACCTCCGGTGGAAACACCATATATTTT. This codes for CASSLRTSGGNTIYF.